A single sample is the source of the 9 T cell receptor beta chains below, sequenced in a study of spatial heterogeneity in lung cancer. TCRdb reprocessed the 5' RACE reads via MiXCR and lists one record per CDR3 protein. The sample lists a few thousand distinct CDR3 sequences; approximately 25% were seen once. Described time point: blood at routine non-recurrence follow-up after resection. The starting material was PBMCs, obtained at follow-up. These receptor sequences come from a male donor with early-stage non-small cell lung cancer.

The chain has TRBV27 and TRBJ1-1; the match to TRBD1 covers 10 bases. Germline V gene lookup returns CDR1 MNHEY and CDR2 SMNVEV (reference sequence). The CDR3 is 17 residues long. The J segment lost 0 bases and the V segment lost 9 bases, leaving 13 bases of the junction unmatched. CDR3 DNA sequence: TGTGCCAGAAGACCCCCCCGGGACAGGGGTATGAACACTGAAGCTTTCTTT. The encoded protein is CARRPPRDRGMNTEAFF.

The rearrangement joins TRBV4-1 to TRBJ2-5; a possible D gene is TRBD1 (5 bases). The CDR3 length is 16 residues. Trimming took off 1 base at V and 2 bases at J, with 14 bases between the two ends. Germline-derived CDR1 and CDR2 are MGHRA and YSYEKL. The CDR3 coding sequence is TGCGCCAGCAGCCAAGGTTGGGGCGGACGTCAAGAGACCCAGTACTTC. Residues: CASSQGWGGRQETQYF.

This clonotype showed up just a few times. This chain joins TRBV3-1 and TRBJ2-7; 9 bases line up with TRBD2. CDR3 length: 15 residues. Germline CDR1 and CDR2: LGHDT and YNNKEL (reference sequence). V shed 1 base, J shed 3 bases, and the junction held 4 bases outside the gene matches. CDR3 sequence: CASSQGTSDYYEQYF. CDR3 coding DNA: TGTGCCAGCAGCCAAGGGACTAGCGATTACTACGAGCAGTACTTC.

This clonotype has just a few counts. The chain uses TRBV24-1 and TRBJ2-5, with D uncertain. There are 13 residues in the CDR3. V gave up 3 bases and J gave up 2 bases, with 6 bases separating them. CDR1 is KGHDR, CDR2 SFDVKD, per germline. The CDR3 sequence: CATSDHRQETQYF. As DNA, the CDR3 is TGTGCCACCAGTGATCACAGACAAGAGACCCAGTACTTC.

A few counts support this clonotype. V is TRBV7-2 and J is TRBJ1-5; 9 bases map to TRBD1. Germline CDR1 SGHTA, CDR2 FQGNSA. The V and J ends lost 5 bases and 10 bases, in that order; junction bases with no gene match: 6. The CDR3 covers 13 residues. The CDR3 nucleotides read TGTGCCAGCAGCCCGGACAGGGGATTACCCCAGCATTTT. Protein: CASSPDRGLPQHF.

In this sample, this clonotype is medium-sized. The chain combines TRBV5-6 with TRBJ2-7; 10 bases line up with TRBD2. CDR1 and CDR2 (germline): SGHDT, YYEEEE. The CDR3 spans 15 residues. After removal of 4 bases from V and 2 bases from J, the junction contained 6 bases not matched to a gene. Here the CDR3 DNA reads TGTGCCAGCAGCACGGGACTAGCGTACACCTACGAGCAGTACTTC. It yields the protein CASSTGLAYTYEQYF.

This clonotype counts as medium-sized. The rearrangement links TRBV10-3 to TRBJ1-5, with a tentative D call TRBD1 (5 bases). Germline CDR1 is ENHRY and CDR2 is SYGVKD. The CDR3 covers 14 residues. The V end lost 3 bases, the J end lost 7 bases, and 13 bases lay between the germline ends. The CDR3 DNA reads as TGTGCCATCAGTGATCAGGGTGAAGGACAGCCCCAGCATTTT. This encodes CAISDQGEGQPQHF.

By share, this clonotype counts as medium-sized. The chain links TRBV19 to TRBJ2-5, with no clear D. The V gene's germline CDR1 is LNHDA and CDR2 SQIVND (reference sequence). The V end was cut by 0 bases, the J end by 2 bases, with 10 bases between. The CDR3 spans 15 residues. CDR3 sequence reads: CASSIDLTDQETQYF. The DNA for the CDR3 is TGTGCCAGTAGTATAGATTTGACCGATCAAGAGACCCAGTACTTC.

In its sample, this clonotype is medium-sized. The rearrangement joins TRBV6-4 to TRBJ2-2; D possibly corresponds to TRBD1 (6 bases). V was pared by 7 bases and J by 2 bases, with 8 bases between. Per the germline V gene, CDR1 is MRHNA and CDR2 is SNTAGT. The length of the CDR3 is 13 residues. CDR3: CASKGQNTGELFF. The CDR3 nucleotides read TGTGCCAGCAAGGGACAAAACACCGGGGAGCTGTTTTTT.